A selection of T cell receptor beta chains follows, all from one sample in a study of blood T cell repertoires in COVID-19. Clones were sequenced by immunoSEQ multiplex PCR, and TCRdb holds only the in-frame ones, with some missing. The top ten hold 9.1% of the sample, which has 200,000 to 300,000 clones, 65% to 90% seen once. Input material: PBMCs or T cells enriched from blood (not recorded which). The receptors were gathered from a woman in her 50s with acute COVID-19. Both conserved end residues are part of each CDR3. The D gene is left open where the match is weak. The size entry is marked missing in some rows and otherwise reads once, few, many or a size class.

j_call v_call d_call clone_size cdr3_aa cdr3_nt
TRBJ2-7 TRBV4-1 TRBD1 few CASSQGSDRVTYEQYF TGCGCCAGCAGCCAAGGCTCTGACAGGGTCACCTACGAGCAGTACTTC
TRBJ1-1 TRBV5-4 TRBD1 - CASSSGGWTGVAEAFF TGTGCCAGCAGCTCGGGAGGGTGGACAGGGGTTGCTGAAGCTTTCTTT
TRBJ2-7 TRBV11-2 - - CASSLAGVNIYEQYF TGTGCCAGCAGCCTGGCAGGGGTCAATATCTACGAGCAGTACTTC
TRBJ2-1 TRBV4-3 - - CASSQLHKQNNEQFF TGCGCCAGCAGCCAACTACATAAACAGAACAATGAGCAGTTCTTC
TRBJ1-1 TRBV19 TRBD1 - CATDRGPNTEAFF TGTGCCACAGACAGGGGGCCGAACACTGAAGCTTTCTTT
TRBJ1-1 TRBV5-1 - - CASSFGGIYTEAFF TGCGCCAGCAGCTTCGGGGGGATCTACACTGAAGCTTTCTTT
TRBJ2-3 TRBV2 TRBD1 - CASRFSGTGNTDTQYF TGTGCCAGCAGATTTTCCGGGACAGGGAACACAGATACGCAGTATTTT
TRBJ1-6 TRBV5-1 - - CASSLDRNNSPLHF TGCGCCAGCAGCTTGGACAGGAATAATTCACCCCTCCACTTT
TRBJ2-7 TRBV5-4 - - CASSLVGGGGYEQYF TGTGCCAGCAGCCTCGTGGGGGGGGGCGGCTACGAGCAGTACTTC
TRBJ1-1 TRBV5-1 - once CASSSAGAWNTEAFF TGCGCCAGCAGCTCAGCGGGGGCCTGGAACACTGAAGCTTTCTTT
TRBJ1-5 TRBV7-9 - - CASSFGHGSNQPQHF TGTGCCAGCAGCTTTGGACACGGGAGCAATCAGCCCCAGCATTTT
TRBJ1-1 TRBV10-2 - - CASSESPRATYTEAFF TGCGCCAGCAGTGAGTCCCCCAGGGCCACTTACACTGAAGCTTTCTTT
TRBJ1-2 TRBV4-3 - - CASSQVGGYYGYTF TGCGCCAGCAGCCAAGTCGGCGGATACTATGGCTACACCTTC
TRBJ2-1 TRBV7-2 TRBD2 - CASTPWTSSYNEQFF TGTGCCAGCACCCCTTGGACTAGCTCCTACAATGAGCAGTTCTTC
TRBJ1-1 TRBV16 - once CASSLSAGVNTEAFF TGTGCCAGCAGCCTCTCGGCAGGGGTGAACACTGAAGCTTTCTTT
TRBJ1-5 TRBV19 TRBD1 - CASSIAGTGIGQPQHF TGTGCCAGTAGTATAGCCGGGACAGGAATCGGTCAGCCCCAGCATTTT
TRBJ1-2 TRBV2 TRBD1 - CASSEARDRPDYGYTF TGTGCCAGCAGTGAAGCCCGGGACAGGCCAGACTATGGCTACACCTTC
TRBJ1-3 TRBV9 TRBD1 - CASSEGTGSGNTIYF TGTGCCAGCAGCGAGGGGACAGGCTCGGGAAACACCATATATTTT
TRBJ1-6 TRBV6-5 TRBD1 once CASRQGAGSPLHF TGTGCCAGCCGACAGGGGGCAGGGTCACCCCTCCACTTT
TRBJ1-1 TRBV7-3 - - CASSFRQGGTEAFF TGTGCCAGCAGCTTCCGGCAAGGGGGCACTGAAGCTTTCTTT
TRBJ2-7 TRBV6-1 TRBD1 - CASSENRGLEQYF TGTGCCAGCAGTGAAAACAGGGGGCTGGAGCAGTACTTC
TRBJ1-2 TRBV30 - - CAQGGDHNYGYTF TGTGCCCAAGGGGGGGACCATAACTATGGCTACACCTTC